This T cell receptor (beta chain) is from a study of T cells in tumors after PD-1 blockade. Study in general: A subset received ongoing vismodegib 150 mg daily alongside anti-PD-1 therapy. On average, peripheral blood gave 100,000 to 140,000 TCR templates and some 37,000 unique clonotypes.

TCRdb's table, derived via immunoSEQ multiplex PCR, lists solely in-frame clones and lacks some. The repertoire has more than 11,000 clones, 82% of them found once; the top ten carry 25%. Notes on the study in general: About 45% of tumor TCR clonotypes were also found in blood.

Points on this clone: The antigen remains undetermined. The germline gene is not matched at one end of the junction; a read error may be the cause.

CDR3 size: 15 residues. Germline assignment: CDR1 LNHNV and CDR2 YYDKDF (reference sequence). Template: tumor biopsy or peripheral blood genomic DNA, about 616-6,004 ng per sample. The chain combines TRBV15 with TRBJ2-7; the D is unclear. This receptor was obtained from a human donor with basal cell carcinoma. The sequenced sample was PBMCs, obtained after anti-PD-1 treatment. Written as DNA, the CDR3 is TGTGCCACCAGCGGAGACACTACGGGCACCTACGAGCAGTACTTC. Its protein is CATSGDTTGTYEQYF. The whole variable domain, remainder taken from reference TRBV15 and TRBJ2-7, is DAMVIQNPRYQVTQFGKPVTLSCSQTLNHNVMYWYQQKSSQAPKLLFHYYDKDFNNEADTPDNFQSRRPNTSFCFLDIRSPGLGDTAMYLCATSGDTTGTYEQYFGPGTRLTVT.